A single sample gave rise to the 29 T cell receptor beta chains below, sequenced in a study of OX40 agonist ivuxolimab in advanced cancers. Sequenced by immunoSEQ multiplex PCR; TCRdb stores in-frame clones only, minus some. The data contain 74,000 or so clones, about nine tenths of them singletons. The sample consisted of CD4+ or CD8+ T cells sorted from blood, taken in a trial of the OX40 agonist ivuxolimab. The origin of the receptors is an adult with an advanced solid tumor such as melanoma, head and neck, liver or kidney cancer.

This clone was recorded once. The genes are TRBV15 and TRBJ2-7; no reliable D call. The V gene's germline CDR1 is LNHNV and CDR2 YYDKDF (reference sequence). The CDR3 is made up of 16 amino acids. V was pared by 1 base and J by 0 bases, with 13 bases between. The CDR3 loop is CATSRGAGSSSYEQYF. CDR3 sequence (DNA): TGTGCCACCAGCAGAGGCGCCGGGTCCAGCTCCTACGAGCAGTACTTC. The full variable domain, with the rest looked up from reference TRBV15 and TRBJ2-7, is DAMVIQNPRYQVTQFGKPVTLSCSQTLNHNVMYWYQQKSSQAPKLLFHYYDKDFNNEADTPDNFQSRRPNTSFCFLDIRSPGLGDTAMYLCATSRGAGSSSYEQYFGPGTRLTVT.

The J gene is TRBJ2-3, the V gene TRBV7-6; possible D gene TRBD1, 6 bases. This CDR3 region has 17 residues. V lost 6 bases and J lost 1, with 20 bases in between. Germline V CDR1 and CDR2: SGHVS, FNYEAQ. The CDR3 DNA follows: TGTGCCAGCAGATTACAGGGAGCCTGGAGCGGCACAGATACGCAGTATTTT. It translates to CASRLQGAWSGTDTQYF.

The chain joins TRBV4-2 to TRBJ2-7, with TRBD1 matching over 11 bases. The germline gives CDR1 LGHNA, CDR2 YNFKEQ. This CDR3 is built from 13 residues. Losses at the gene ends were 6 bases for V and 6 bases for J; bases not matched to a gene: 4. The CDR3 sequence: CASRGQGATEQYF. The DNA of the CDR3 is TGTGCCAGCAGAGGACAGGGGGCAACCGAGCAGTACTTC.

The rearrangement joins TRBV7-9 to TRBJ2-2; D is ambiguous. The CDR3 is made up of 16 amino acids. V was pared by 4 bases and J by 1 base, with 13 bases between. CDR1 and CDR2 from the germline V gene are SEHNR and FQNEAQ (reference sequence). The CDR3 sequence: CASSSRLWGNTGELFF. The CDR3 DNA reads TGTGCCAGCAGCTCTCGACTCTGGGGGAACACCGGGGAGCTGTTTTTT.

In DNA, the CDR3 is TGCGCCAGCAGCCGAGCTAGCGGGAGGGCCGCCTACAATGAGCAGTTCTTC. The encoded protein is CASSRASGRAAYNEQFF. This chain links TRBV4-1 with TRBJ2-1, with TRBD2 matching 12 bases. Germline V gives CDR1 MGHRA, CDR2 YSYEKL. J lost 2 bases, V lost 4 bases, and 6 bases had no gene match. The length of the CDR3 is 17 residues.

The CDR3 is CASSPDGNQPQHF. CDR3 sequence (DNA): TGTGCCAGCAGCCCCGATGGGAATCAGCCCCAGCATTTT. The rearrangement joins TRBV7-9 to TRBJ1-5; D is unresolved. Between the trimmed V and J ends, which lost 5 bases and 4 bases, there was a span of 9 bases. Germline loops: CDR1 SEHNR, CDR2 FQNEAQ (reference sequence). This CDR3 has 13 amino acids.

The chain is built from TRBV2 and TRBJ2-5, with unresolved D. The germline V gene has CDR1 SNHLY and CDR2 FYNNEI. This CDR3 is 12 amino acids long. The ends were cut back, 1 base at V and 4 bases at J, with 4 bases in the middle. The CDR3 protein is CASSEVSETQYF. The CDR3 nucleotides are TGTGCCAGCAGTGAAGTGTCAGAGACCCAGTACTTC.

This chain joins TRBV5-4 and TRBJ1-2, with TRBD1 matching 9 bases. CDR1 and CDR2 from the germline V gene are SGHNT and YYREEE (reference sequence). The CDR3 runs 16 residues. V gave up 4 bases and J gave up 8 bases; unmatched junction bases: 15. The CDR3 DNA sequence: TGTGCCAGCAGCGGGGGACAGGGTGGAGGCGTGGGAGGCTACACCTTC. Translated: CASSGGQGGGVGGYTF. Together with reference TRBV5-4 and TRBJ1-2, the CDR3 gives the full variable domain: ETGVTQSPTHLIKTRGQQVTLRCSSQSGHNTVSWYQQALGQGPQFIFQYYREEENGRGNFPPRFSGLQFPNYSSELNVNALELDDSALYLCASSGGQGGGVGGYTFGSGTRLTVV.

As to this clone: The junction departs from germline at one end; a sequencing error may be responsible. This chain connects TRBV6-6 to TRBJ1-2; no clear D. Germline CDR1 is MNHNY and CDR2 is SVGAGI (reference sequence). CDR3 length: 11 amino acids. As DNA, the CDR3 is TGTGCCAGCAGTTACTCTAGTGAAGTTAAATTC. It yields the protein CASSYSSEVKF.

This rearrangement joins TRBV30 to TRBJ2-1; tentatively, D is TRBD2 (6 bases). CDR3 length equals 11 residues. CDR1 GTSNPN and CDR2 SVGIG come from the germline V gene (reference sequence). The V end lost 5 bases, the J end lost 5 bases, and 7 bases lay between the germline ends. CDR3 sequence reads: CAWGRNNEQFF. CDR3 DNA sequence: TGTGCCTGGGGGAGGAACAATGAGCAGTTCTTC.

This clone appeared a single time. The chain carries TRBV7-9 and TRBJ2-1; D is ambiguous. This CDR3 comprises 11 residues. CDR1 SEHNR and CDR2 FQNEAQ come from the germline V gene (reference sequence). Deletions cut 4 bases from V and 8 bases from J, with 6 bases between. The CDR3 here is CASSSIDEQFF. The CDR3, as DNA: TGTGCCAGCAGCTCCATAGATGAGCAGTTCTTC. The full variable domain, in which reference TRBV7-9 and TRBJ2-1 provide the parts outside the CDR3, is DTGVSQNPRHKITKRGQNVTFRCDPISEHNRLYWYRQTLGQGPEFLTYFQNEAQLEKSRLLSDRFSAERPKGSFSTLEIQRTEQGDSAMYLCASSSIDEQFFGPGTRLTVL.

The chain links TRBV25-1 to TRBJ2-1; D not resolved. Germline assignment: CDR1 MGHDK and CDR2 SYGVNS. CDR3 length: 11 amino acids. Trimming removed 6 bases from V and 7 bases from J, with 7 bases in between. CDR3 in DNA: TGTGCCAGCAGGTTTGGGAATGAGCAGTTCTTC. Its protein is CASRFGNEQFF.

J is TRBJ1-5 and V is TRBV18, with a possible D match to TRBD1 (6 bases). Germline V CDR1 and CDR2: KGHSH, LQKENI. The CDR3 sequence is 14 residues long. With 5 bases removed from V and 3 bases from J, the gap between germline ends came to 11 bases. The DNA for the CDR3 is TGTGCCAGCTCAACTACAGGGTACAATCAGCCCCAGCATTTT. This translates into CASSTTGYNQPQHF.

The chain combines TRBV4-1 with TRBJ2-7, with D uncertain. The CDR3 is 16 amino acids. Germline V gene sequence: CDR1 MGHRA, CDR2 YSYEKL. V was trimmed by 2 bases and J by 2 bases, leaving 16 bases between them. The CDR3 coding sequence is TGCGCCAGCAGCCAACCAGGCACGGCAGCGCCCTACGAGCAGTACTTC. Translating gives CASSQPGTAAPYEQYF.

V is TRBV7-2 and J is TRBJ1-2; D might be TRBD1 (6 bases). This CDR3 has 14 residues. Between the trimmed V and J ends, which lost 3 bases and 3 bases, there was a span of 11 bases. Germline CDR1 SGHTA, CDR2 FQGNSA. The CDR3 coding sequence is TGTGCCAGCAGCTTTTATGGGGGCGACTATGGCTACACCTTC. Translating gives CASSFYGGDYGYTF. The full variable domain, in which reference TRBV7-2 and TRBJ1-2 provide the parts outside the CDR3, is GAGVSQSPSNKVTEKGKDVELRCDPISGHTALYWYRQSLGQGLEFLIYFQGNSAPDKSGLPSDRFSAERTGGSVSTLTIQRTQQEDSAVYLCASSFYGGDYGYTFGSGTRLTVV.

The genes are TRBV7-2 and TRBJ2-1; 9 nucleotides line up with TRBD1. Trimming removed 5 bases from V and 4 bases from J; junction bases left unmatched: 6. This CDR3 has 15 residues. Germline values: CDR1 SGHTA, CDR2 FQGNSA. CDR3 sequence reads: CASSPSGQGYNEQFF. CDR3 coding DNA: TGTGCCAGCAGCCCGTCCGGACAGGGGTACAATGAGCAGTTCTTC.

The chain combines TRBV19 with TRBJ1-5, with D unclear. The CDR3 spans 13 residues. Trimming cost V 8 bases and J 4 bases, with 12 bases left between them. Looked up from germline, CDR1 is LNHDA and CDR2 is SQIVND (reference sequence). As DNA, the CDR3 is TGTGCCAGTGGTCCAATTGCGAATCAGCCCCAGCATTTT. Its protein product is CASGPIANQPQHF.

The V call is TRBV5-4, the J call TRBJ1-2; D is unclear. The CDR3 contains 12 residues. Looked up from germline, CDR1 is SGHNT and CDR2 is YYREEE (reference sequence). Trimming removed 5 bases from V and 4 bases from J, with 9 bases in between. The CDR3 nucleotides read TGTGCCAGCAGATTCGACACCTATGGCTACACCTTC. It translates to CASRFDTYGYTF.

The rearrangement uses TRBV6-6 and TRBJ2-2; D unclear. V shed 6 bases and J shed 5 bases, with 7 bases lying between them. Per the germline V gene, CDR1 is MNHNY and CDR2 is SVGAGI (reference sequence). This CDR3 is 12 amino acids long. This chain's CDR3 is CASRSQTGELFF. The DNA for the CDR3 is TGTGCCAGCAGATCTCAGACCGGGGAGCTGTTTTTT.

The chain couples TRBV7-7 to TRBJ2-1; D gene unclear. The CDR3 sequence is 15 residues long. Trimming left V 5 bases short and J 1 base short, with 12 bases between. Germline V lookup: CDR1 SSHAT, CDR2 FNYEAQ (reference sequence). The CDR3: CASSLQRSSYNEQFF. The CDR3 DNA reads TGTGCCAGCAGCCTCCAGCGAAGTTCCTACAATGAGCAGTTCTTC.

The chain is built from TRBV18 and TRBJ2-4, with unresolved D. The V gene's germline CDR1 is KGHSH and CDR2 LQKENI. The CDR3 has 14 residues. Trimming took 2 bases from V and 0 from J, leaving 5 bases between them. The chain's CDR3 is CASSPAQAKNIQYF. The CDR3 nucleotides read TGTGCCAGCTCACCAGCCCAAGCCAAAAACATTCAGTACTTC.

The V gene is TRBV10-3, the J gene TRBJ1-3; D call uncertain. V was trimmed by 11 bases and J by 4 bases, leaving 9 bases between them. The CDR3 is made up of 11 amino acids. CDR1 is ENHRY and CDR2 is SYGVKD in the germline V gene. The CDR3 reads CAVHAGNTIYF. The CDR3 DNA reads TGTGCCGTCCACGCGGGAAACACCATATATTTT.

This sequence joins TRBV7-2 and TRBJ2-7; 15 bases align to TRBD2. Germline V gives CDR1 SGHTA, CDR2 FQGNSA. The CDR3 spans 19 residues. Trimming cost V 7 bases and J 1 base; bases outside gene matches: 14. The CDR3 sequence: CASTNPGTSGGRGSYEQYF. Written as DNA, the CDR3 is TGTGCCAGCACCAACCCCGGGACTAGCGGGGGGCGGGGGTCCTACGAGCAGTACTTC.

The chain recombines TRBV4-3 with TRBJ1-1; no firm D call. V lost 4 bases and J lost 5, with 14 bases in between. In germline, CDR1 is LGHNA, CDR2 YSLEER. This CDR3 comprises 14 residues. The CDR3 region is CASSRGEGRTEAFF. The CDR3 DNA reads as TGCGCCAGCAGCCGGGGAGAGGGCCGTACTGAAGCTTTCTTT.

The V and J genes are TRBV11-2 and TRBJ2-2; the D is unclear. The length of the CDR3 is 14 residues. Germline loops: CDR1 SGHAT, CDR2 FQNNGV. Trimming took 0 bases from V and 7 from J, leaving 9 bases between them. This CDR3 is CASSLEPRGGELFF. CDR3 bases: TGTGCCAGCAGCTTAGAACCCCGCGGCGGGGAGCTGTTTTTT.

This chain uses TRBV10-1 with TRBJ2-2; D is unclear. Per the germline V gene, CDR1 is WNHNN and CDR2 is SYGVQD (reference sequence). Trimming stripped 0 bases from V and 14 bases from J, with 13 bases between. The CDR3 covers 13 residues. The CDR3 region is CASSESQLPYLFF. Written as DNA, the CDR3 is TGCGCCAGCAGTGAGTCCCAGCTCCCCTACCTGTTTTTT.

This clone appeared once. V is TRBV10-1 and J is TRBJ2-7; D call uncertain. Germline CDR1 and CDR2: WNHNN and SYGVQD (reference sequence). The CDR3 runs to 14 residues. The V end lost 0 bases, the J end lost 3 bases, and 9 bases lay between the germline ends. CDR3: CASSESGSLYEQYF. CDR3 DNA: TGCGCCAGCAGTGAGTCTGGCTCTCTCTACGAGCAGTACTTC.

Regarding this clone: At one end the junction does not follow the germline gene, possibly because of a read error. The V gene is TRBV7-7, the J gene TRBJ2-1, with D maybe TRBD1 (5 bases). The CDR3 extends over 13 amino acids. Per germline, CDR1 SSHAT and CDR2 FNYEAQ (reference sequence). In DNA form, the CDR3 reads TGTGCTAGCAGCTCAGGGTTGAGGAATGAGCAGTTCTTC. This sequence encodes CASSSGLRNEQFF.

The gene calls are TRBV11-2 and TRBJ2-5; 15 bases line up with TRBD2. CDR1 is SGHAT, CDR2 FQNNGV, per germline. V gave up 5 bases and J gave up 4 bases; unmatched junction bases: 8. This CDR3 contains 17 residues. The CDR3 region has the DNA TGTGCCAGCAGCCGTCCCGGGACTAGCGGGGGGTTAGAGACCCAGTACTTC. This sequence encodes CASSRPGTSGGLETQYF.